A single sample gave rise to the 16 T cell receptor beta chains below, sequenced in a study of cytomegalovirus exposure and HLA in healthy donors. A multiplex PCR was run with 60 Vbeta primers and 13 Jbeta primers. Some clones are missing from TCRdb's copy, which holds only in-frame ones; the method was immunoSEQ multiplex PCR. The sample consists of about 160,000 clones, about 85% of them appearing once. The specimen was PBMCs. These receptors came from a man younger than 35 in good health and CMV-seronegative.

The genes are TRBV6-1 and TRBJ1-2, with 8 bases identical to TRBD1. J gave up 8 bases and V 6 bases, and 8 bases lay outside the gene matches. This CDR3 contains 13 residues. In germline, CDR1 is MNHNS, CDR2 SASEGT. CDR3 loop: CASREDREAGYTF. Here the CDR3 DNA reads TGTGCCAGCAGAGAGGACAGGGAGGCGGGCTACACCTTC.

The chain recombines TRBV4-3 with TRBJ2-7; TRBD1 agrees at 8 bases. The trim removed 0 bases at V and 3 bases at J, leaving 4 bases unmatched. The CDR3 length is 15 residues. The germline V gene encodes CDR1 LGHNA and CDR2 YSLEER. CDR3 sequence reads: CASSQDGTGDYEQYF. CDR3 nucleotide sequence: TGCGCCAGCAGCCAAGATGGGACAGGTGACTACGAGCAGTACTTC.

This clone was seen just once. V usage is TRBV10-3 and J usage is TRBJ2-1; D gene ambiguous. Germline CDR1 is ENHRY and CDR2 is SYGVKD. V lost 6 bases to trimming and J lost 0 bases, with 9 bases between them. The CDR3 runs to 14 residues. The CDR3 loop reads CAISRSSSYNEQFF. The CDR3 DNA reads TGTGCCATCAGCCGGTCTAGCTCCTACAATGAGCAGTTCTTC.

The chain recombines TRBV2 with TRBJ2-7, with TRBD1 matching over 9 bases. Germline V gene lookup returns CDR1 SNHLY and CDR2 FYNNEI. The CDR3 spans 16 residues. Trimming cost V 6 bases and J 2 bases; bases outside gene matches: 11. DNA for the CDR3: TGTGCCAGCAGGTTAGGGCGGACAGGGGAAACCTACGAGCAGTACTTC. As protein: CASRLGRTGETYEQYF. The variable domain in full, with the rest retrieved from reference TRBV2 and TRBJ2-7, is EPEVTQTPSHQVTQMGQEVILRCVPISNHLYFYWYRQILGQKVEFLVSFYNNEISEKSEIFDDQFSVERPDGSNFTLKIRSTKLEDSAMYFCASRLGRTGETYEQYFGPGTRLTVT.

The J gene is TRBJ2-4, the V gene TRBV30; 9 bases are shared with TRBD2. V trimming: 2 bases; J trimming: 0 bases; junction bases outside the gene matches: 5. Per the germline V gene, CDR1 is GTSNPN and CDR2 is SVGIG (reference sequence). The CDR3 spans 16 residues. CDR3 nucleotides: TGTGCCTGGAGTCCGCGGGGGGGCTTAGCCAAAAACATTCAGTACTTC. It encodes CAWSPRGGLAKNIQYF.

The chain carries TRBV25-1 and TRBJ1-2, with a possible D match to TRBD1 (5 bases). Trimming shortened V by 4 bases and J by 3 bases, and 12 bases separated the two germline ends. CDR1 and CDR2 (germline): MGHDK, SYGVNS. The CDR3 has 14 amino acids. The DNA for the CDR3 is TGTGCCAGCAGTGTGGGGGGGAGGGACTATGGCTACACCTTC. The encoded protein is CASSVGGRDYGYTF.

This clone was counted a few times. V usage is TRBV7-9 and J usage is TRBJ2-7; D not certain. Trimming removed 1 base from V and 4 bases from J, with 8 bases in between. In germline, CDR1 is SEHNR, CDR2 FQNEAQ (reference sequence). The CDR3 consists of 13 residues. CDR3 DNA sequence: TGTGCCAGCAGCTTAGTCGCCGGGTACGAGCAGTACTTC. This sequence encodes CASSLVAGYEQYF.

This chain joins TRBV4-1 and TRBJ2-3, with 13 bases identical to TRBD2. The CDR3 spans 19 residues. Trimming cost V 1 base and J 0 bases; bases outside gene matches: 7. Germline V lookup: CDR1 MGHRA, CDR2 YSYEKL. CDR3 region: CASSQGTSGGVSSTDTQYF. The CDR3 DNA reads as TGCGCCAGCAGCCAAGGGACTAGCGGGGGTGTCTCTAGCACAGATACGCAGTATTTT.

The chain carries TRBV19 and TRBJ1-1; D gene unclear. Looked up from germline, CDR1 is LNHDA and CDR2 is SQIVND (reference sequence). V lost 1 base, J lost 4 bases, and 16 bases lay in between. There are 16 residues in the CDR3. The CDR3 loop is CASSIGSPGMGTEAFF. The CDR3 nucleotides are TGTGCCAGTAGTATAGGGAGCCCGGGAATGGGCACTGAAGCTTTCTTT.

The V call is TRBV28, the J call TRBJ2-1; 8 bases are shared with TRBD1. The CDR3 is 14 residues long. The germline gives CDR1 MDHEN, CDR2 SYDVKM. J lost 8 bases, V lost 4 bases, and 7 bases had no gene match. The CDR3 sequence is CASSSTGEGDEQFF. The CDR3 DNA reads as TGTGCCAGCAGTTCGACAGGGGAAGGTGATGAGCAGTTCTTC.

With regard to this clone: The same CDR3 also results from other DNA sequences found in this sample. This sequence joins TRBV18 and TRBJ2-7, with TRBD1 matching over 8 bases. CDR1 is KGHSH, CDR2 LQKENI, per germline. The CDR3 covers 14 residues. With 3 bases clipped from V and 1 base from J, the junction kept 2 bases outside the gene matches. CDR3 protein: CASSPRTGSYEQYF. Here the CDR3 DNA reads TGTGCCAGCTCACCGCGGACAGGGTCCTACGAGCAGTACTTC.

The rearrangement links TRBV5-8 to TRBJ1-3, with TRBD1 as a possible D gene (5 bases). Per the germline V gene, CDR1 is SGHTS and CDR2 is YDEGEE. The V and J ends lost 1 base and 4 bases respectively, with 18 bases between them. This CDR3 region has 17 residues. In DNA form, the CDR3 reads TGTGCCAGCAGCTTGAGGGGACTCAGAACTAGAGGAAACACCATATATTTT. This gives the protein CASSLRGLRTRGNTIYF.

The genes are TRBV5-1 and TRBJ2-7; 7 nucleotides align to TRBD2. This CDR3 contains 16 residues. Looked up from germline, CDR1 is SGHRS and CDR2 is YFSETQ. J lost 4 bases, V lost 5 bases, and 15 bases had no gene match. CDR3 nucleotide sequence: TGCGCCAGCAGTTTCCCCCCAGCGGGACCGCCGTACGAGCAGTACTTC. Translating gives CASSFPPAGPPYEQYF.

V is TRBV6-5 and J is TRBJ2-2; TRBD1 aligns across 8 bases. Looked up from germline, CDR1 is MNHEY and CDR2 is SVGAGI. This CDR3 comprises 16 residues. V shed 3 bases and J 6 bases; nucleotides not matched to a gene: 9. The CDR3 region has the DNA TGTGCCAGCAGTTATCGCGGGGCAGGGGGCCCCGGGGAGCTGTTTTTT. This sequence encodes CASSYRGAGGPGELFF.

The CDR3 region has the DNA TGTGCCAGCAGCCCCGGGACAGGGGGCCTTGAGGAGCAGTTCTTC. Translating gives CASSPGTGGLEEQFF. The V call is TRBV11-2, the J call TRBJ2-1, with 12 bases matching TRBD1. Germline V gene lookup returns CDR1 SGHAT and CDR2 FQNNGV. The CDR3 has 15 residues. Unmatched junction bases numbered 9, after V lost 5 bases and J lost 10 bases.

This clone was seen once. The CDR3 DNA sequence: TGCAGCGTTGTCACAGGGCCAATGAACACTGAAGCTTTCTTT. Its protein product is CSVVTGPMNTEAFF. The genes are TRBV29-1 and TRBJ1-1; possible D gene TRBD1, 6 bases. The germline gives CDR1 SQVTM, CDR2 ANQGSEA. The CDR3 length is 14 residues. Trimming took off 4 bases at V and 0 bases at J, with 12 bases between the two ends.